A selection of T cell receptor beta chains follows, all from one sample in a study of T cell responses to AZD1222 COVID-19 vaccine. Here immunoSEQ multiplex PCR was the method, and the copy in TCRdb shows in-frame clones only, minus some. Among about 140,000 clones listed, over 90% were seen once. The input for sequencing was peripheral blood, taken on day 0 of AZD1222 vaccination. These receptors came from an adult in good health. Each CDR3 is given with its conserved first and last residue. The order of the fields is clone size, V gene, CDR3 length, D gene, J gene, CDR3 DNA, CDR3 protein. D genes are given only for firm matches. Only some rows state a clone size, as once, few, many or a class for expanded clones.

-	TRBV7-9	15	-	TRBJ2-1	TGTGCCAGCAGCCCCCGGGGGGCTAGCAGCAATGAGCAGTTCTTC	CASSPRGASSNEQFF
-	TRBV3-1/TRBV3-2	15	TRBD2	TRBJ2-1	TGTGCCAGCAGCAGGGGGACTAGCGGCTACAATGAGCAGTTCTTC	CASSRGTSGYNEQFF
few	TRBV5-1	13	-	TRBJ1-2	TGCGCCAGCTCCCCAGGACAGAGAAATGGCTACACCTTC	CASSPGQRNGYTF
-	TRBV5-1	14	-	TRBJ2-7	TGCGCCAGCAGCCCCGGACGGGGCTCCTACGAGCAGTACTTC	CASSPGRGSYEQYF
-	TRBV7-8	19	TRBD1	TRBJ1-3	TGTGCCAGCAGCTTGGGGGACAGAAATAGTTGGGGCTCTGGAAACACCATATATTTT	CASSLGDRNSWGSGNTIYF
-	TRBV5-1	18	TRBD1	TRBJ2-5	TGCGCCAGCAGCGCTTGGGACAGGGGGTCGATCAGAGGGGAGACCCAGTACTTC	CASSAWDRGSIRGETQYF
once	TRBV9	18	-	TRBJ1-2	TGTGCCAGCAGCCCAGACGTAGGCGGACCGCATCGGACCTATGGCTACACCTTC	CASSPDVGGPHRTYGYTF
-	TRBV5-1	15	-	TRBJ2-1	TGCGCCAGCAGCGGGGGGTGGGACCTCCGCTTCTGGCAGTTCTTC	CASSGGWDLRFWQFF
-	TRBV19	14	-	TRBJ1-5	TGTGCCAGTAGAGGGACCGGGAACAATCAGCCCCAGCATTTT	CASRGTGNNQPQHF
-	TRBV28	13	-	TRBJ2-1	TGTGCCAGCAGACCGCGTCAGCACAATGAGCAGTTCTTC	CASRPRQHNEQFF
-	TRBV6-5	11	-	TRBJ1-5	TGTGCCAGCAGATCTAGACAGGACCAGCATTTT	CASRSRQDQHF
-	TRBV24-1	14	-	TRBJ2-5	TGTGCCACCAGTGAGTCCGGGTCCCAAGAGACCCAGTACTTC	CATSESGSQETQYF
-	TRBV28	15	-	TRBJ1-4	TGTGCCAGCAGTTCCCAGGACTCCCCTAATGAAAAACTGTTTTTT	CASSSQDSPNEKLFF
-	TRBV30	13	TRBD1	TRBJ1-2	TGTGCCTGGAGTGATGAGGGGGCAAATGGCTACACCTTC	CAWSDEGANGYTF
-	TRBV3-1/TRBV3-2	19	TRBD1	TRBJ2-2	TGTGCCAGCAGCCAAGATCGGACAGGGGGCGCGGGGGCCACCGGGGAGCTGTTTTTT	CASSQDRTGGAGATGELFF
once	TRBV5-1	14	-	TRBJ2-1	TGCGCCAGCAGCTTGGGGGGTCACCACAATGAGCAGTTCTTC	CASSLGGHHNEQFF
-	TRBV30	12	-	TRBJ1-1	TGTGCCTGGAGTGCGTGGAACACTGAAGCTTTCTTT	CAWSAWNTEAFF
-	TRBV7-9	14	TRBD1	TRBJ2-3	TGTGCCAGCGCTTCGGGACAGGGGGCAGATACGCAGTATTTT	CASASGQGADTQYF
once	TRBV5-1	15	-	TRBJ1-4	TGCGCCAGCAGCGGGGCCGGGGACGGAGGCGAAAAACTGTTTTTT	CASSGAGDGGEKLFF
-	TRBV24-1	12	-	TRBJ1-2	TGTGCCACCAGTGACCCGAACCTAGGCTACACCTTC	CATSDPNLGYTF
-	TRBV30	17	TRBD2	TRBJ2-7	TGTGCCTGGAGTGTTGGGCTAGCGGGAGATCCGGACTACGAGCAGTACTTC	CAWSVGLAGDPDYEQYF
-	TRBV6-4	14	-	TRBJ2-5	TGTGCCAGCAAACCCGACAGGGAGGTGGAGACCCAGTACTTC	CASKPDREVETQYF
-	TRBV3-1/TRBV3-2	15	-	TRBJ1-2	TGTGCCAGCAGCCCCGACAGGCGGGGTTCCTATGGCTACACCTTC	CASSPDRRGSYGYTF
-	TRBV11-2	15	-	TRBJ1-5	TGTGCCAGCAGCTTAGTGGCAGGGAGCAATCAGCCCCAGCATTTT	CASSLVAGSNQPQHF
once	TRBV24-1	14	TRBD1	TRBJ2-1	TGTGCCACCAGTGATGGGGGGACAGGGTATGAGCAGTTCTTC	CATSDGGTGYEQFF
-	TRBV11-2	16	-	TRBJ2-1	TGTGCCAGCACCTCCTCTTCGCGGGAAACCTACAATGAGCAGTTCTTC	CASTSSSRETYNEQFF
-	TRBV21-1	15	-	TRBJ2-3	TGTGCCAGCAGCCTAGCGGGAGTAAGCGCAGATACGCAGTATTTT	CASSLAGVSADTQYF